The 8 T cell receptor beta chains in this list originate from one sample, sequenced in a study of cytomegalovirus exposure and HLA in healthy donors. 60 Vbeta and 13 Jbeta primers were used in PCR. Profiled with immunoSEQ multiplex PCR; TCRdb holds only in-frame clones, not every one. Among more than 150,000 clones listed, around 80% were seen once. The material sequenced was PBMCs. Receptors were obtained from a woman aged 25 to 39 in good health and CMV-seropositive.

The chain couples TRBV29-1 to TRBJ2-1; possible D gene TRBD2, 6 bases. Germline assignment: CDR1 SQVTM and CDR2 ANQGSEA. V lost 6 bases, J lost 13 bases, and 22 bases lay in between. CDR3 length: 13 residues. CDR3 residues: CSVGRPGEARQFF. In nucleotides, the CDR3 is TGCAGCGTGGGGCGCCCGGGAGAAGCCCGCCAGTTCTTC.

This chain links TRBV28 with TRBJ1-2; 7 bases fit TRBD1. Germline values: CDR1 MDHEN, CDR2 SYDVKM. This CDR3 is built from 13 residues. V gave up 6 bases and J gave up 5 bases; unmatched junction bases: 6. Written as DNA, the CDR3 is TGTGCCAGCAGATCGGGACAGACATATGGCTACACCTTC. This sequence encodes CASRSGQTYGYTF.

The chain employs TRBV7-9 and TRBJ1-6; no firm D call. V was clipped by 6 bases and J by 7 bases, with 10 bases between them. Per the germline V gene, CDR1 is SEHNR and CDR2 is FQNEAQ (reference sequence). The CDR3 runs 13 residues. For the CDR3, the DNA is TGTGCCAGCAGGAGAGAGCCGAATTCACCCCTCCACTTT. Translation gives CASRREPNSPLHF.

The chain joins TRBV6-5 to TRBJ2-4, with D possibly matching TRBD1 (8 bases). CDR1 and CDR2 (germline): MNHEY, SVGAGI. The CDR3 contains 15 residues. Trimming removed 6 bases from V and 3 bases from J, with 15 bases in between. In DNA form, the CDR3 reads TGTGCCAGCAGCAAGGACAGGGACTACAAAAACATTCAGTACTTC. This sequence encodes CASSKDRDYKNIQYF.

This chain connects TRBV2 to TRBJ2-3, with D possibly matching TRBD2 (5 bases). CDR1 and CDR2 from the germline V gene are SNHLY and FYNNEI. This CDR3 region has 15 residues. V was cut by 1 base and J by 1 base, with 9 bases left in between. The CDR3 DNA follows: TGTGCCAGCAGTGAAGTCGACGGGGGCACAGATACGCAGTATTTT. It codes for CASSEVDGGTDTQYF.

This chain links TRBV6-5 with TRBJ2-7, with a weak D call TRBD2 (7 bases). Deletions cut 10 bases from V and 4 bases from J, with 17 bases between. The germline V gene encodes CDR1 MNHEY and CDR2 SVGAGI. CDR3 length: 13 amino acids. CDR3 sequence: CATLRGAGYEQYF. The DNA for the CDR3 is TGTGCCACCCTCCGGGGGGCCGGGTACGAGCAGTACTTC.

The V call is TRBV5-1, the J call TRBJ1-5, with D possibly matching TRBD1 (5 bases). V lost 0 bases to trimming and J lost 6 bases, with 13 bases between them. CDR1 and CDR2 from the germline V gene are SGHRS and YFSETQ. There are 15 residues in the CDR3. CDR3 sequence (DNA): TGCGCCAGCAGCTTGGGAGGAGGGGAGGGTCAGCCCCAGCATTTT. The encoded protein is CASSLGGGEGQPQHF.

The rearrangement joins TRBV6-6 to TRBJ2-7; D is possibly TRBD1 (6 bases). This CDR3 region has 13 residues. V was pared by 4 bases and J by 3 bases, with 10 bases between. Germline V lookup: CDR1 MNHNY, CDR2 SVGAGI (reference sequence). CDR3: CASSLRGHYEQYF. The CDR3 nucleotides are TGTGCCAGCAGTTTAAGGGGACACTACGAGCAGTACTTC.